These 24 T cell receptor beta chains share one sample of origin, sequenced in a study of blood T cells in healthy people across ages. Then a second PCR, running roughly 7 to 11 cycles, was carried out with a sample-barcoded 5' primer and a J-beta primer mix. TCRdb reprocessed the 5' RACE reads via MiXCR and lists one record per CDR3 protein. The sample carries about 670,000 distinct CDR3 sequences, 40% to 50% recorded once. What was sequenced was blood. The receptors shown here come from a man older than 75 in good health.

This chain joins TRBV5-6 and TRBJ1-4; D uncertain. This CDR3 has 14 amino acids. CDR1 and CDR2 from the germline V gene are SGHDT and YYEEEE. V was clipped by 5 bases and J by 4 bases, with 12 bases between them. The CDR3, as DNA: TGTGCCAGCAGTGCTGAAAGCTATAATGAAAAACTGTTTTTT. This gives the protein CASSAESYNEKLFF.

There are a few counts of this clonotype. The chain combines TRBV20-1 with TRBJ2-5; no clear D. Trimming shortened V by 0 bases and J by 4 bases, and 12 bases separated the two germline ends. From germline, CDR1 is DFQATT and CDR2 SNEGSKA (reference sequence). This CDR3 region has 14 residues. CDR3 nucleotide sequence: TGCAGTGCTAGAGATCCCGGGTGGGGAGAGACCCAGTACTTC. Its translation: CSARDPGWGETQYF.

This clonotype was counted many times. The chain uses TRBV7-9 and TRBJ2-1, with TRBD2 matching over 7 bases. Germline values: CDR1 SEHNR, CDR2 FQNEAQ (reference sequence). V shed 0 bases, J shed 9 bases, and the junction held 5 bases outside the gene matches. This CDR3 has 14 residues. In DNA form, the CDR3 reads TGTGCCAGCAGCTTAGCGGGAGGGCCAGTTGAGCAGTTCTTC. Amino acid sequence: CASSLAGGPVEQFF.

V is TRBV3-1 and J is TRBJ1-5, with a tentative D call TRBD1 (5 bases). The CDR3 runs 16 residues. Trimming took 0 bases from V and 3 from J, leaving 12 bases between them. The V gene's germline CDR1 is LGHDT and CDR2 YNNKEL (reference sequence). The CDR3, as DNA: TGTGCCAGCAGCCAAGATCCCCCGGGGCCCAATCAGCCCCAGCATTTT. This sequence encodes CASSQDPPGPNQPQHF.

This chain links TRBV28 with TRBJ2-1; possibly TRBD2 for D (5 bases). The CDR3 sequence is 13 residues long. Germline CDR1 reads MDHEN; CDR2 reads SYDVKM. V lost 3 bases, J lost 5 bases, and 8 bases lay in between. CDR3 amino acids: CASSFSGDNEQFF. CDR3 sequence (DNA): TGTGCCAGCAGTTTCTCCGGGGACAATGAGCAGTTCTTC.

This sequence joins TRBV2 and TRBJ2-1; maybe TRBD2 (6 bases). The germline V and J ends were trimmed by 3 bases and 0 bases, with 9 bases remaining between them. Germline lookup yields CDR1 SNHLY and CDR2 FYNNEI. This CDR3 region has 15 residues. This CDR3 reads CASSDLAASYNEQFF. The DNA of the CDR3 is TGTGCCAGCAGTGACTTAGCGGCCTCCTACAATGAGCAGTTCTTC.

The chain couples TRBV13 to TRBJ2-3, with TRBD2 matching over 8 bases. Per the germline V gene, CDR1 is PRHDT and CDR2 is FYEKMQ (reference sequence). V shed 6 bases, J shed 4 bases, and the junction held 9 bases outside the gene matches. The CDR3 runs to 15 residues. CDR3 residues: CASRSRGGRADTQYF. In nucleotides, the CDR3 is TGTGCCAGCAGGTCCCGGGGGGGCCGAGCAGATACGCAGTATTTT.

The chain employs TRBV7-3 and TRBJ2-7; 9 bases are a match to TRBD2. The length of the CDR3 is 14 residues. Germline values: CDR1 SGHTA, CDR2 FQGTGA. The V segment lost 5 bases and the J segment 7 bases; nucleotides outside the gene matches: 9. CDR3 sequence (DNA): TGTGCCAGCAGCAAAACTAGCGGGCAAAATGAGCAGTACTTC. It translates to CASSKTSGQNEQYF.

To note about this clonotype: At one end, the junction sequence differs from germline, possibly due to a read error. The genes are TRBV5-1 and TRBJ2-3, with D perhaps TRBD1 (5 bases). Per germline, CDR1 SGHRS and CDR2 YFSETQ. The CDR3 runs 16 residues. The CDR3 loop is CAGSLDQGSGTDTQYF. The CDR3 nucleotides are TGCGCCGGCAGCTTGGACCAGGGTTCGGGCACAGATACGCAGTATTTT.

This clonotype was found many times. The chain employs TRBV24-1 and TRBJ2-1, with TRBD1 matching 10 bases. CDR1 KGHDR and CDR2 SFDVKD come from the germline V gene. The CDR3 contains 14 residues. The V gene end was trimmed by 7 bases and the J gene end by 4 bases; junction bases not matched to a gene: 3. CDR3 residues: CATRPGQGYNEQFF. In nucleotides, the CDR3 is TGTGCCACCAGACCGGGACAGGGGTACAATGAGCAGTTCTTC.

The chain has TRBV20-1 and TRBJ2-4; D might be TRBD1 (5 bases). Between the trimmed V and J ends, which lost 3 bases and 5 bases, there was a span of 11 bases. CDR1 and CDR2 (germline): DFQATT, SNEGSKA (reference sequence). The CDR3 spans 13 residues. The CDR3 sequence: CSARWGQENIQYF. The CDR3 nucleotides are TGCAGTGCTAGGTGGGGCCAGGAAAACATTCAGTACTTC.

J is TRBJ2-3 and V is TRBV20-1, with TRBD1 matching over 9 bases. The length of the CDR3 is 15 residues. V lost 0 bases to trimming and J lost 3 bases; unmatched junction nucleotides: 4. Per the germline V gene, CDR1 is DFQATT and CDR2 is SNEGSKA (reference sequence). The CDR3 here is CSARDSGQGTDTQYF. CDR3 bases: TGCAGTGCTAGAGACTCGGGACAGGGTACAGATACGCAGTATTTT.

CDR3 sequence (DNA): TGCAGCGTTGAATCTCGGGCCAATGAGCAGTTCTTC. Its translation: CSVESRANEQFF. The V call is TRBV29-1, the J call TRBJ2-1; the D is unclear. This CDR3 has 12 residues. Germline-derived CDR1 and CDR2 are SQVTM and ANQGSEA. Trimming cost V 2 bases and J 6 bases, with 8 bases left between them.

The table lists this clonotype with a few counts. The junction departs from the called germline gene at one end, perhaps through a read error. The chain uses TRBV18 and TRBJ2-1; unclear D gene. There are 12 residues in the CDR3. Germline V gene lookup returns CDR1 KGHSH and CDR2 LQKENI. In DNA, the CDR3 is TGTGCCAGCGCACCAGCTGCAAATGAGCAGTTCTTC. As protein: CASAPAANEQFF.

The chain employs TRBV6-2 or TRBV6-3 and TRBJ1-2; 7 bases align to TRBD1. This CDR3 spans 13 amino acids. The germline gives CDR1 MNHEY, CDR2 SVGEGT. The trim removed 6 bases at V and 4 bases at J, leaving 5 bases unmatched. DNA of the CDR3: TGTGCCAGCAGCTCGACAGGGATCTATGGCTACACCTTC. Encoded protein: CASSSTGIYGYTF.

CDR3 bases: TGCAGTGCTTCTAAGTTAGCGGGGCCCACCAATGAGCAGTTCTTC. Protein: CSASKLAGPTNEQFF. The chain joins TRBV20-1 to TRBJ2-1; 8 bases are shared with TRBD2. V shed 5 bases and J 6 bases; nucleotides not matched to a gene: 12. Germline values: CDR1 DFQATT, CDR2 SNEGSKA (reference sequence). This CDR3 has 15 residues.

This rearrangement joins TRBV5-1 to TRBJ2-1, with D possibly matching TRBD1 (6 bases). The CDR3 runs to 14 residues. The germline V gene has CDR1 SGHRS and CDR2 YFSETQ. V lost 3 bases to trimming and J lost 3 bases, with 10 bases between them. CDR3 residues: CASSSHRDYNEQFF. The CDR3 coding sequence is TGCGCCAGCAGCTCGCACAGGGACTACAATGAGCAGTTCTTC. Full variable domain (outside the CDR3, taken from reference TRBV5-1 and TRBJ2-1): KAGVTQTPRYLIKTRGQQVTLSCSPISGHRSVSWYQQTPGQGLQFLFEYFSETQRNKGNFPGRFSGRQFSNSRSEMNVSTLELGDSALYLCASSSHRDYNEQFFGPGTRLTVL.

J is TRBJ1-1 and V is TRBV5-5; the match to TRBD1 covers 9 bases. Germline trimming cut 2 bases from V and 3 bases from J; bases unmatched to any gene: 8. The CDR3 is 16 amino acids. Germline V gene data show CDR1 as SGHKS and CDR2 as YYEKEE (reference sequence). This CDR3 is CASSLQGAGMHTEAFF. The CDR3, as DNA: TGTGCCAGCAGCTTACAGGGGGCCGGGATGCACACTGAAGCTTTCTTT.

This clonotype has only a few counts. The chain carries TRBV27 and TRBJ2-1; 9 bases agree with TRBD1. This CDR3 spans 16 amino acids. CDR1 is MNHEY and CDR2 is SMNVEV in the germline V gene (reference sequence). Trimming cost V 4 bases and J 3 bases; bases outside gene matches: 7. The CDR3 region is CASSSIPGQGYNEQFF. The CDR3 region has the DNA TGTGCCAGCAGTTCCATTCCGGGACAGGGCTACAATGAGCAGTTCTTC.

The rearrangement links TRBV20-1 to TRBJ2-7, with 14 bases aligning to TRBD2. Trimming at V came to 4 bases and at J to 2 bases, leaving 10 bases not matched to a gene. The CDR3 loop spans 17 amino acids. Germline V gene sequence: CDR1 DFQATT, CDR2 SNEGSKA (reference sequence). Here the CDR3 DNA reads TGCAGTGCTATGACTAGCGGGGGGGGACATCCCACCTACGAGCAGTACTTC. Protein sequence: CSAMTSGGGHPTYEQYF.

V is TRBV9 and J is TRBJ1-1, with D unresolved. Germline V gives CDR1 SGDLS, CDR2 YYNGEE. Trimming cost V 3 bases and J 5 bases, with 17 bases left between them. The CDR3 sequence is 15 residues long. The CDR3 DNA is TGTGCCAGCAGCGCGAGATGGGGTCGTGGTACTGAAGCTTTCTTT. This translates into CASSARWGRGTEAFF.

This chain links TRBV20-1 with TRBJ2-1, with D tentatively TRBD2 (6 bases). The CDR3 consists of 15 residues. In germline, CDR1 is DFQATT, CDR2 SNEGSKA (reference sequence). The CDR3 DNA is TGCAGCCCCGGATCGGGGGATCCATCCTACAATGAGCAGTTCTTC. This translates into CSPGSGDPSYNEQFF.

This clonotype appeared once. V gene TRBV5-1 combines with J gene TRBJ2-5; possibly TRBD1 for D (6 bases). This CDR3 has 16 residues. Trimming pared 4 bases from V and 1 base from J, leaving 17 bases between. Germline V gene lookup returns CDR1 SGHRS and CDR2 YFSETQ. DNA of the CDR3: TGCGCCAGCAGCCCTCAGGGGACCCCCACCCAAGAGACCCAGTACTTC. Its protein is CASSPQGTPTQETQYF.

The rearrangement links TRBV5-6 to TRBJ2-7; 7 bases match TRBD1. CDR1 is SGHDT and CDR2 is YYEEEE in the germline V gene. V was clipped by 4 bases and J by 2 bases; unmatched bases: 6. The CDR3 has 14 residues. CDR3 nucleotide sequence: TGTGCCAGCAGCCCACGGGACAGTACCTACGAGCAGTACTTC. Amino acids: CASSPRDSTYEQYF.